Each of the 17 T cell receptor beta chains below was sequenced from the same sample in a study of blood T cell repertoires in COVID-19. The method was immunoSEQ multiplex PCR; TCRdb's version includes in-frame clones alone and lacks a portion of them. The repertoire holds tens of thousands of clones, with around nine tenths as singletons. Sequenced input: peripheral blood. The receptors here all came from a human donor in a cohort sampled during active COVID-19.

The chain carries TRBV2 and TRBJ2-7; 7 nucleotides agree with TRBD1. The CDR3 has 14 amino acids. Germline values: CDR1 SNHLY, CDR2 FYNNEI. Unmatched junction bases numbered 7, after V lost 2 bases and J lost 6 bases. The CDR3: CASSEISRGLEQYF. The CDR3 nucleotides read TGTGCCAGCAGTGAAATAAGTAGGGGGCTCGAGCAGTACTTC.

The CDR3 loop is CASRGQFATNEKLFF. The CDR3 region has the DNA TGTGCCAGCAGGGGACAGTTTGCAACTAATGAAAAACTGTTTTTT. The rearrangement uses TRBV2 and TRBJ1-4; 7 nucleotides agree with TRBD1. V trimming: 6 bases; J trimming: 0 bases; junction bases outside the gene matches: 4. The CDR3 runs to 15 residues. Looked up from germline, CDR1 is SNHLY and CDR2 is FYNNEI.

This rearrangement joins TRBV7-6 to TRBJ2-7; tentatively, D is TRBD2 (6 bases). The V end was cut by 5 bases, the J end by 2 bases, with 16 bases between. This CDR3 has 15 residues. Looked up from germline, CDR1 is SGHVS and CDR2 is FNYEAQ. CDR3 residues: CASSLGAAGPYEQYF. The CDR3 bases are TGTGCCAGCAGCCTAGGGGCAGCGGGTCCCTACGAGCAGTACTTC.

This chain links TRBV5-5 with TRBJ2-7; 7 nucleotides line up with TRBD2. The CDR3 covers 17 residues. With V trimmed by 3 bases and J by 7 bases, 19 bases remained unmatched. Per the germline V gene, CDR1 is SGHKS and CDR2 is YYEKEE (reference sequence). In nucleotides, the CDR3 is TGTGCCAGCAGCTGGGGGGTTTCCGGGACTACTACCTTAGAGCAGTACTTC. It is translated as CASSWGVSGTTTLEQYF.

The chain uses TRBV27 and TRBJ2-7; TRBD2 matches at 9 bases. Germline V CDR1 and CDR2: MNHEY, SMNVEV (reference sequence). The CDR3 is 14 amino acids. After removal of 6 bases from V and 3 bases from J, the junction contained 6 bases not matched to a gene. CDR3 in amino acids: CASREGLAGYEQYF. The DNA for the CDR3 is TGTGCCAGCAGAGAGGGACTAGCCGGCTACGAGCAGTACTTC.

The CDR3 coding sequence is TGTGCCAGCAGCGCAAAGCAGGGCCTTAATGAAAAACTGTTTTTT. This gives the protein CASSAKQGLNEKLFF. The rearrangement uses TRBV9 and TRBJ1-4, with D possibly being TRBD1 (5 bases). Per germline, CDR1 SGDLS and CDR2 YYNGEE. V was cut by 3 bases and J by 4 bases, with 13 bases left in between. The CDR3 extends over 15 amino acids. Filled out from reference TRBV9 and TRBJ1-4, the complete variable domain reads DSGVTQTPKHLITATGQRVTLRCSPRSGDLSVYWYQQSLDQGLQFLIQYYNGEERAKGNILERFSAQQFPDLHSELNLSSLELGDSALYFCASSAKQGLNEKLFFGSGTQLSVL.

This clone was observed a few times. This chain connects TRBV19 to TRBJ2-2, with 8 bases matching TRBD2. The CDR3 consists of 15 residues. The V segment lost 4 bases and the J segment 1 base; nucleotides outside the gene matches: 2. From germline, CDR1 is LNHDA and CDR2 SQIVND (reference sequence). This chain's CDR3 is CASSTLAGNTGELFF. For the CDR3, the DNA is TGTGCCAGTAGTACCCTAGCGGGGAACACCGGGGAGCTGTTTTTT.

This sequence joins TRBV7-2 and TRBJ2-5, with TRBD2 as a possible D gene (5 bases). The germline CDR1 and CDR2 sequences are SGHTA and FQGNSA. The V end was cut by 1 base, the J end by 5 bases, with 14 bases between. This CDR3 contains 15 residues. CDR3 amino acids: CASSLGGKDRETQYF. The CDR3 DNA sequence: TGTGCCAGCAGCTTAGGAGGGAAGGATAGGGAGACCCAGTACTTC.

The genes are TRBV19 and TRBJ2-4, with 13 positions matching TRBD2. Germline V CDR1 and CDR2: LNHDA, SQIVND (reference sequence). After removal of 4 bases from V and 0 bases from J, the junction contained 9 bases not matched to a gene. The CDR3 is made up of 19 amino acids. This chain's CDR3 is CASSKPGLAGPLAKNIQYF. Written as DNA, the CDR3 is TGTGCCAGTAGTAAGCCGGGACTAGCGGGGCCTCTAGCCAAAAACATTCAGTACTTC.

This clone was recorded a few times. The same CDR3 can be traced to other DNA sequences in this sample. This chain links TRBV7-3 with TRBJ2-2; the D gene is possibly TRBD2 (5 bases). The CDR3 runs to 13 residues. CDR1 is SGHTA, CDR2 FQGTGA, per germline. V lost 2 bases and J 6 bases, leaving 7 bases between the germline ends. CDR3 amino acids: CASSLRGPGELFF. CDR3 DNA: TGTGCCAGCAGCTTACGAGGGCCCGGGGAGCTGTTTTTT.

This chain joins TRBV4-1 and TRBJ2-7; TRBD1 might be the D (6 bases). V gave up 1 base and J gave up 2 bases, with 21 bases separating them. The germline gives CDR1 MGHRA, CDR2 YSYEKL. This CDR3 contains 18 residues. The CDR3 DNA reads TGCGCCAGCAGCCAAGGACTACCACAGGGTGGTCTTCCCTACGAGCAGTACTTC. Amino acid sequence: CASSQGLPQGGLPYEQYF.

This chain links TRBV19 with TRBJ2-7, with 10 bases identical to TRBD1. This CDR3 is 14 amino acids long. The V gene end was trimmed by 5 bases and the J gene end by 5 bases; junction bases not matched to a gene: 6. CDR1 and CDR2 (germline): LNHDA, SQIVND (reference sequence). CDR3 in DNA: TGTGCCAGTAGTGTTACCGGGACAGGGGACGAGCAGTACTTC. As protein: CASSVTGTGDEQYF.

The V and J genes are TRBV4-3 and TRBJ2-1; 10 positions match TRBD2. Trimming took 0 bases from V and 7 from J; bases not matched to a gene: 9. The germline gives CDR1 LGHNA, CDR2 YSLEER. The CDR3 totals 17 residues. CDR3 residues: CASSQDPLAGEKNEQFF. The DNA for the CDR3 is TGCGCCAGCAGCCAAGATCCCCTAGCGGGAGAAAAAAATGAGCAGTTCTTC.

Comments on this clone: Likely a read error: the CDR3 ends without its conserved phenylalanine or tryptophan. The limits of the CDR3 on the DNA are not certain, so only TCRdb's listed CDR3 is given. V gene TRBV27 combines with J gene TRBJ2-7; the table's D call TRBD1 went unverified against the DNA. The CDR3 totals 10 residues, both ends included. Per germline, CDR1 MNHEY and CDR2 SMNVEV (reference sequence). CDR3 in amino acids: CASSVPRDSP.

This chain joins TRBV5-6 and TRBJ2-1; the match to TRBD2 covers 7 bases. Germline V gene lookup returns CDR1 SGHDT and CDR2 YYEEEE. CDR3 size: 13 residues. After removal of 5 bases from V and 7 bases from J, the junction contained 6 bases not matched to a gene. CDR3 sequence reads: CASRTGGWNEQFF. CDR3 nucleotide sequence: TGTGCCAGCAGGACGGGAGGCTGGAATGAGCAGTTCTTC.

The CDR3 loop reads CASSIRGKDEQYF. CDR3 DNA: TGTGCCAGTAGTATTAGGGGTAAAGACGAGCAGTACTTC. The V and J genes are TRBV19 and TRBJ2-7, with a weak D call TRBD1 (5 bases). From germline, CDR1 is LNHDA and CDR2 SQIVND (reference sequence). Trimming stripped 3 bases from V and 5 bases from J, with 11 bases between. The CDR3 loop spans 13 amino acids.

CDR3 sequence (DNA): TGTGCCAGCAGCTTTCCCGGGGTGGCAGGAAACACCATATATTTT. Protein sequence: CASSFPGVAGNTIYF. V gene TRBV7-2 combines with J gene TRBJ1-3; D ambiguous. Germline V gives CDR1 SGHTA, CDR2 FQGNSA. V lost 3 bases and J lost 4, with 13 bases in between. CDR3 size: 15 residues.